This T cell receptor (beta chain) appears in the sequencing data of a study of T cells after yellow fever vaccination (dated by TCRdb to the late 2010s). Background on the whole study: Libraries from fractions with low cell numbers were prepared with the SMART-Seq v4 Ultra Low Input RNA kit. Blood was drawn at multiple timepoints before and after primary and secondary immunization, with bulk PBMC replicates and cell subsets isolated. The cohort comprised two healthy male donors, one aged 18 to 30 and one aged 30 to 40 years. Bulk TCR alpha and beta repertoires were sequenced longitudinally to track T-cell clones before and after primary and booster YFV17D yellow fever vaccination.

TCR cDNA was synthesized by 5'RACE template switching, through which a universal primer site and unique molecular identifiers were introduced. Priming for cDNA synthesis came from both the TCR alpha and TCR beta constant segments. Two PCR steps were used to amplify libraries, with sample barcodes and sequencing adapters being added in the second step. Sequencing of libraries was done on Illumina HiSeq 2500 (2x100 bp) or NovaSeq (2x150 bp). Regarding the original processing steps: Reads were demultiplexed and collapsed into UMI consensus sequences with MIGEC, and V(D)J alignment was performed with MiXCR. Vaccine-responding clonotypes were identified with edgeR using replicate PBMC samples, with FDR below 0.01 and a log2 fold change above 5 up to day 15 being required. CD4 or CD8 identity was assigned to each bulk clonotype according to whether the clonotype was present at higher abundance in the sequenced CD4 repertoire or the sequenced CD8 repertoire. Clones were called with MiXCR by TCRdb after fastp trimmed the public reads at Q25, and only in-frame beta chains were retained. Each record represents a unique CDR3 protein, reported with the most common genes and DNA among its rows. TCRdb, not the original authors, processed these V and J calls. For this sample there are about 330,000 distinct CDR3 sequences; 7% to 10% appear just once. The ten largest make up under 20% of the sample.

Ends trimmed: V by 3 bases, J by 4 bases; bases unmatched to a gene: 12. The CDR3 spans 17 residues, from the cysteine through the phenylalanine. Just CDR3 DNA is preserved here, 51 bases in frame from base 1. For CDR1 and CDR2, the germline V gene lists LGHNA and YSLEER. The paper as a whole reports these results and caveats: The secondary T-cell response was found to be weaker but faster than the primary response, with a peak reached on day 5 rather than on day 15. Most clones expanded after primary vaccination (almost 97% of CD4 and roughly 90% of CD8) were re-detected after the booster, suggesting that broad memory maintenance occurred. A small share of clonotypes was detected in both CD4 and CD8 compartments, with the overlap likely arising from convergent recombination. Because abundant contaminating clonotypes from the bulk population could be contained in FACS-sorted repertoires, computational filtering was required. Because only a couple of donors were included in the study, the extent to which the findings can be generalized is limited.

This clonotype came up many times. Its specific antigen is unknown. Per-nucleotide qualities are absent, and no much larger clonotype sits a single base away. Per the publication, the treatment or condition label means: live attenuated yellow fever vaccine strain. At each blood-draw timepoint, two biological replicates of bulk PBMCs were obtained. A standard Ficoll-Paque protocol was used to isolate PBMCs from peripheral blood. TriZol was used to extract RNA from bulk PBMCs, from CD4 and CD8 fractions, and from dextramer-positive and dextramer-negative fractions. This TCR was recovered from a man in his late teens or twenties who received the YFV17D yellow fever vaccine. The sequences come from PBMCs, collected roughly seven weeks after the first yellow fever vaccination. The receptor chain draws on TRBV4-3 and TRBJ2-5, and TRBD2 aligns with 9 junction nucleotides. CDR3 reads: CASSHLNEAGGVETQYF. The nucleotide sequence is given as TGCGCCAGCAGCCACCTCAACGAAGCGGGGGGAGTAGAGACCCAGTACTTC.